This is a list of T cell receptor beta chains from one sample in a study of shared clonotypes between healthy human individuals. Using immunoSEQ multiplex PCR, the repertoire was profiled, and TCRdb retains in-frame clones only, with some absent. Among hundreds of thousands of clones listed, around 78% were seen once. Sequencing input: memory CD4+ T cells sorted from blood. All receptors come from a woman aged 25 to 39 in good health. Both conserved end residues are part of each CDR3. The D gene is left open where the match is weak. Size is stated for part of the rows, as once, few or many counts, or as a class when the clone is expanded.

j_call: TRBJ2-1; clone_size: once; v_call: TRBV28; d_call: TRBD2; cdr3_aa: CASSFTGSWESGEGGNEQFF; cdr3_nt: TGTGCCAGCAGTTTTACGGGCAGTTGGGAAAGCGGGGAAGGCGGCAATGAGCAGTTCTTC
j_call: TRBJ2-5; clone_size: -; v_call: TRBV14; d_call: TRBD2; cdr3_aa: CASSQVAGVGETQYF; cdr3_nt: TGTGCCAGCAGCCAAGTAGCGGGAGTCGGAGAGACCCAGTACTTC
j_call: TRBJ1-3; clone_size: few; v_call: TRBV14; d_call: -; cdr3_aa: CASSQGNSGNTIYF; cdr3_nt: TGTGCCAGCAGCCAAGGGAACTCTGGAAACACCATATATTTT
j_call: TRBJ2-3; clone_size: once; v_call: TRBV21-1; d_call: -; cdr3_aa: CASSNLTSGRRTDTQYF; cdr3_nt: TGTGCCAGCAGCAACCTGACTAGCGGGAGGCGTACAGATACGCAGTATTTT
j_call: TRBJ2-7; clone_size: -; v_call: TRBV14; d_call: -; cdr3_aa: CASRAQSSYEQYF; cdr3_nt: TGTGCCAGCAGGGCGCAGAGCTCCTACGAGCAGTACTTC
j_call: TRBJ1-1; clone_size: many; v_call: TRBV30; d_call: -; cdr3_aa: CAWLYTSGLARRPEGAFF; cdr3_nt: TGTGCCTGGTTATACACCTCAGGGTTGGCGAGGCGTCCGGAGGGAGCTTTCTTT
j_call: TRBJ1-5; clone_size: -; v_call: TRBV10-1; d_call: -; cdr3_aa: CASGTRDQPQHF; cdr3_nt: TGCGCCAGTGGGACAAGGGATCAGCCCCAGCATTTT
j_call: TRBJ1-6; clone_size: few; v_call: TRBV7-2; d_call: -; cdr3_aa: CASSSRGTSFYSPLHF; cdr3_nt: TGTGCCAGCAGCTCCCGGGGGACTTCCTTCTATTCACCCCTCCACTTT
j_call: TRBJ2-1; clone_size: -; v_call: TRBV29-1; d_call: -; cdr3_aa: CSVTTYNEQFF; cdr3_nt: TGCAGCGTTACTACCTACAATGAGCAGTTCTTC
j_call: TRBJ2-2; clone_size: once; v_call: TRBV9; d_call: -; cdr3_aa: CASSVAPGGELFF; cdr3_nt: TGTGCCAGCAGCGTAGCCCCAGGCGGGGAGCTGTTTTTT
j_call: TRBJ2-5; clone_size: -; v_call: TRBV5-1; d_call: TRBD1; cdr3_aa: CASSLGTTGGETQYF; cdr3_nt: TGCGCCAGCAGCTTGGGTACGACAGGGGGAGAGACCCAGTACTTC
j_call: TRBJ2-7; clone_size: -; v_call: TRBV28; d_call: TRBD2; cdr3_aa: CASSLISNPTSGINEQYF; cdr3_nt: TGTGCCAGCAGTCTGATATCAAACCCGACTAGCGGGATTAACGAGCAGTACTTC
j_call: TRBJ1-1; clone_size: once; v_call: TRBV6-6; d_call: -; cdr3_aa: CASSRAGETEAFF; cdr3_nt: TGTGCCAGCAGCAGAGCAGGGGAAACTGAAGCTTTCTTT
j_call: TRBJ2-1; clone_size: -; v_call: TRBV27; d_call: TRBD2; cdr3_aa: CASSLTSGSYNEQFF; cdr3_nt: TGTGCCAGCAGCCTCACTAGCGGGAGCTACAATGAGCAGTTCTTC
j_call: TRBJ2-3; clone_size: -; v_call: TRBV12-5; d_call: -; cdr3_aa: CASGSYPPGDTQYF; cdr3_nt: TGTGCTAGTGGTTCCTACCCCCCTGGAGATACGCAGTATTTT
j_call: TRBJ1-3; clone_size: -; v_call: TRBV6-5; d_call: TRBD1; cdr3_aa: CASTEDRAGNTIYF; cdr3_nt: TGTGCCAGCACCGAGGACAGGGCTGGAAACACCATATATTTT
j_call: TRBJ1-2; clone_size: few; v_call: TRBV6-1; d_call: -; cdr3_aa: CASSDAGRRRANYGYTF; cdr3_nt: TGTGCCAGCAGTGATGCGGGGAGGAGGAGGGCTAACTATGGCTACACCTTC
j_call: TRBJ1-1; clone_size: few; v_call: TRBV27; d_call: -; cdr3_aa: CASSLSSGRDTEAFF; cdr3_nt: TGTGCCAGCAGTTTATCGTCAGGGCGGGACACTGAAGCTTTCTTT
j_call: TRBJ2-1; clone_size: -; v_call: TRBV6-1; d_call: TRBD2; cdr3_aa: CASRGTSYNEQFF; cdr3_nt: TGTGCCAGCAGGGGGACTAGCTACAATGAGCAGTTCTTC
j_call: TRBJ2-7; clone_size: -; v_call: TRBV28; d_call: TRBD2; cdr3_aa: CASSLGGRAPREQYF; cdr3_nt: TGTGCCAGCAGTTTAGGCGGGAGGGCCCCTAGAGAGCAGTACTTC
j_call: TRBJ1-2; clone_size: few; v_call: TRBV30; d_call: -; cdr3_aa: CAWSVRGGYTF; cdr3_nt: TGTGCCTGGAGTGTACGAGGGGGCTACACCTTC
j_call: TRBJ1-4; clone_size: -; v_call: TRBV11-2; d_call: -; cdr3_aa: CASSLGVNEKLFF; cdr3_nt: TGTGCCAGCAGCTTAGGGGTTAATGAAAAACTGTTTTTT
j_call: TRBJ1-5; clone_size: few; v_call: TRBV19; d_call: -; cdr3_aa: CASNRENQPQHF; cdr3_nt: TGTGCCAGTAACAGGGAGAATCAGCCCCAGCATTTT
j_call: TRBJ1-3; clone_size: -; v_call: TRBV2; d_call: -; cdr3_aa: CAVERVGINTIYF; cdr3_nt: TGTGCCGTCGAGAGGGTGGGGATAAACACCATATATTTT
j_call: TRBJ2-7; clone_size: few; v_call: TRBV27; d_call: TRBD2; cdr3_aa: CASSFTSGREQYF; cdr3_nt: TGTGCCAGCAGTTTCACTAGCGGGAGGGAGCAGTACTTC
j_call: TRBJ1-4; clone_size: -; v_call: TRBV25-1; d_call: -; cdr3_aa: CASSEAKRTNEKLFF; cdr3_nt: TGTGCCAGCAGTGAGGCCAAGAGGACTAATGAAAAACTGTTTTTT
j_call: TRBJ1-1; clone_size: -; v_call: TRBV27; d_call: TRBD1; cdr3_aa: CASSADRGNTEAFF; cdr3_nt: TGTGCCAGCAGTGCGGACAGGGGTAACACTGAAGCTTTCTTT
j_call: TRBJ1-3; clone_size: -; v_call: TRBV10-2; d_call: TRBD1; cdr3_aa: CASKEQGTGNTIYF; cdr3_nt: TGCGCCAGCAAAGAACAGGGGACTGGAAACACCATATATTTT
j_call: TRBJ2-7; clone_size: -; v_call: TRBV9; d_call: -; cdr3_aa: CASTPSGLPSYEQYF; cdr3_nt: TGTGCCAGCACCCCCAGCGGGTTACCTTCCTACGAGCAGTACTTC
j_call: TRBJ2-1; clone_size: -; v_call: TRBV28; d_call: -; cdr3_aa: CASRAIGVGYNEQFF; cdr3_nt: TGTGCCAGCAGGGCAATAGGGGTGGGGTACAATGAGCAGTTCTTC
j_call: TRBJ2-3; clone_size: -; v_call: TRBV11-2; d_call: -; cdr3_aa: CASSPTSSTDTQYF; cdr3_nt: TGTGCCAGCAGTCCCACCTCTAGCACAGATACGCAGTATTTT
j_call: TRBJ1-2; clone_size: -; v_call: TRBV6-6; d_call: -; cdr3_aa: CASRGTENYGYTF; cdr3_nt: TGTGCCAGCAGAGGCACTGAGAACTATGGCTACACCTTC
j_call: TRBJ2-3; clone_size: -; v_call: TRBV4-1; d_call: TRBD2; cdr3_aa: CASSPSGLAGVRGYSTDTQYF; cdr3_nt: TGCGCCAGCAGCCCTAGTGGGCTAGCGGGAGTCAGGGGGTATAGCACAGATACGCAGTATTTT
j_call: TRBJ2-1; clone_size: -; v_call: TRBV19; d_call: TRBD2; cdr3_aa: CASSGLAGSSYNEQFF; cdr3_nt: TGTGCCAGTAGTGGACTAGCGGGCAGCTCCTACAATGAGCAGTTCTTC
j_call: TRBJ2-4; clone_size: -; v_call: TRBV6-1; d_call: -; cdr3_aa: CASCKGKTNIQYF; cdr3_nt: TGTGCCAGCTGCAAGGGGAAAACGAACATTCAGTACTTC
j_call: TRBJ1-1; clone_size: -; v_call: TRBV28; d_call: -; cdr3_aa: CASSLSREDTEAFF; cdr3_nt: TGTGCCAGCAGTTTATCTCGGGAGGACACTGAAGCTTTCTTT
j_call: TRBJ1-1; clone_size: few; v_call: TRBV5-5; d_call: -; cdr3_aa: CASSLPGGGATEAFF; cdr3_nt: TGTGCCAGCAGCTTGCCCGGGGGAGGGGCCACTGAAGCTTTCTTT
j_call: TRBJ1-5; clone_size: -; v_call: TRBV28; d_call: -; cdr3_aa: CASSSDISNQPQHF; cdr3_nt: TGTGCCAGCAGCTCCGACATTAGCAATCAGCCCCAGCATTTT
j_call: TRBJ2-7; clone_size: -; v_call: TRBV20-1; d_call: -; cdr3_aa: CSAKTRYEQYF; cdr3_nt: TGCAGTGCTAAGACACGCTACGAGCAGTACTTC
j_call: TRBJ2-7; clone_size: -; v_call: TRBV6-5; d_call: TRBD1; cdr3_aa: CASTRGTGGHEQYF; cdr3_nt: TGTGCCAGCACTAGGGGGACAGGGGGGCACGAGCAGTACTTC
j_call: TRBJ1-5; clone_size: few; v_call: TRBV28; d_call: -; cdr3_aa: CASNTGVNYQPQHF; cdr3_nt: TGTGCCAGCAATACCGGGGTTAACTATCAGCCCCAGCATTTT
j_call: TRBJ2-3; clone_size: -; v_call: TRBV19; d_call: -; cdr3_aa: CASSLRLLDTQYF; cdr3_nt: TGTGCCAGTAGTCTCCGCCTTTTGGATACGCAGTATTTT
j_call: TRBJ1-3; clone_size: -; v_call: TRBV11-2; d_call: -; cdr3_aa: CASSYSDRTIYF; cdr3_nt: TGTGCCAGCAGCTACTCGGATAGAACCATATATTTT
j_call: TRBJ2-7; clone_size: -; v_call: TRBV5-6; d_call: TRBD2; cdr3_aa: CASSLRGLAGSYEQYF; cdr3_nt: TGTGCCAGCAGCTTGCGGGGACTAGCGGGATCCTACGAGCAGTACTTC
j_call: TRBJ2-4; clone_size: -; v_call: TRBV7-9; d_call: TRBD1; cdr3_aa: CASSPRTGLNIQYF; cdr3_nt: TGTGCCAGCAGCCCCAGGACAGGGCTCAACATTCAGTACTTC
j_call: TRBJ1-2; clone_size: -; v_call: TRBV2; d_call: -; cdr3_aa: CASRQYGYTF; cdr3_nt: TGTGCCAGCAGACAGTATGGCTACACCTTC
j_call: TRBJ2-3; clone_size: -; v_call: TRBV11-2; d_call: -; cdr3_aa: CASSLKVSRRSSSTDTQYF; cdr3_nt: TGTGCCAGCAGCTTAAAGGTCTCACGGCGGAGTTCTAGCACAGATACGCAGTATTTT
j_call: TRBJ2-1; clone_size: -; v_call: TRBV6-6; d_call: -; cdr3_aa: CASNPTRASSYNEQFF; cdr3_nt: TGTGCCAGCAACCCCACCCGGGCGAGCTCTTACAATGAGCAGTTCTTC
j_call: TRBJ2-2; clone_size: -; v_call: TRBV19; d_call: -; cdr3_aa: CASSARGHTGELFF; cdr3_nt: TGTGCCAGTAGTGCCCGGGGCCACACCGGGGAGCTGTTTTTT
j_call: TRBJ2-7; clone_size: -; v_call: TRBV7-8; d_call: TRBD2; cdr3_aa: CASSLVALAGVEQYF; cdr3_nt: TGTGCCAGCAGCTTAGTCGCTCTAGCGGGAGTCGAGCAGTACTTC
j_call: TRBJ1-3; clone_size: once; v_call: TRBV14; d_call: -; cdr3_aa: CASSHFRNLGNTIYF; cdr3_nt: TGTGCCAGCAGCCACTTTAGAAATCTCGGAAACACCATATATTTT
j_call: TRBJ2-7; clone_size: few; v_call: TRBV28; d_call: -; cdr3_aa: CASSPISGSIGDNYEQYF; cdr3_nt: TGTGCCAGCAGTCCAATATCGGGGTCGATCGGGGACAACTACGAGCAGTACTTC
j_call: TRBJ2-1; clone_size: -; v_call: TRBV28; d_call: TRBD2; cdr3_aa: CASSFLGTSGFNEQFF; cdr3_nt: TGTGCCAGCAGTTTTCTCGGGACTAGCGGGTTCAATGAGCAGTTCTTC
j_call: TRBJ2-4; clone_size: few; v_call: TRBV2; d_call: -; cdr3_aa: CASRRGPGDIQYF; cdr3_nt: TGTGCCAGCAGAAGGGGACCGGGGGACATTCAGTACTTC
j_call: TRBJ1-4; clone_size: -; v_call: TRBV10-3; d_call: -; cdr3_aa: CAISEWDLGTNEKLFF; cdr3_nt: TGTGCCATCAGTGAGTGGGACTTAGGTACTAATGAAAAACTGTTTTTT
j_call: TRBJ2-1; clone_size: -; v_call: TRBV7-2; d_call: -; cdr3_aa: CASTPAPHGKVFF; cdr3_nt: TGTGCCAGCACCCCCGCCCCCCACGGGAAGGTGTTCTTC
j_call: TRBJ2-2; clone_size: few; v_call: TRBV5-1; d_call: TRBD1; cdr3_aa: CASSRMTGVTGELFF; cdr3_nt: TGCGCCAGCAGCCGCATGACAGGGGTAACCGGGGAGCTGTTTTTT
j_call: TRBJ1-3; clone_size: -; v_call: TRBV6-5; d_call: -; cdr3_aa: CASGEKTVSNTIYF; cdr3_nt: TGTGCCAGCGGAGAAAAGACAGTTTCAAACACCATATATTTT
j_call: TRBJ2-3; clone_size: -; v_call: TRBV7-9; d_call: TRBD2; cdr3_aa: CASSPLPSGNDDTQYF; cdr3_nt: TGTGCCAGCAGCCCCCTTCCTAGCGGGAATGACGATACGCAGTATTTT